Each of the 32 T cell receptor beta chains below was sequenced from the same sample in a study of T cells after yellow fever vaccination. Via MiXCR, TCRdb re-called the 5' RACE reads, giving one row per CDR3 protein. This sample yields almost 70,000 distinct CDR3 sequences, of which around 6.2% are seen a single time; about 2% belongs to the top ten. The sequencing used CD4+ T cells sorted from PBMCs, collected less than 18 days after the first yellow fever vaccination. The receptors originated from a man aged 18 to 30 who received the YFV17D yellow fever vaccine.

This clonotype was detected many times. The chain uses TRBV12-3 or TRBV12-4 and TRBJ2-3; D is unresolved. This CDR3 region has 13 residues. V dropped 11 bases and J dropped 3 bases, with 15 bases sitting between them. The CDR3 coding sequence is TGTGCCTGCAAATCTATGGGAACAGATACGCAGTATTTT. It specifies CACKSMGTDTQYF.

In this sample, this clonotype turned up many times. The chain recombines TRBV5-1 with TRBJ1-2, with 10 bases that match TRBD1. Germline V lookup: CDR1 SGHRS, CDR2 YFSETQ. CDR3 length: 14 amino acids. J lost 3 bases, V lost 5 bases, and 4 bases had no gene match. CDR3 region: CASRSGQGDYGYTF. The CDR3 nucleotides read TGCGCCAGCAGGTCCGGACAGGGGGACTATGGCTACACCTTC.

On this clonotype: Just one base apart from a much larger clone, this may be a read error. The rearrangement joins TRBV12-3 or TRBV12-4 to TRBJ1-6; unclear D gene. The CDR3 has 15 amino acids. V dropped 7 bases and J dropped 10 bases, with 20 bases sitting between them. The CDR3 protein is CASTPFGESKSPLHF. DNA for the CDR3: TGTGCCAGCACCCCATTCGGGGAGTCGAAGTCACCCCTCCACTTT.

This clonotype came up many times. V and J are TRBV6-2 or TRBV6-3 and TRBJ2-1; maybe TRBD2 (7 bases). Germline CDR1 reads MNHEY; CDR2 reads SVGEGT. The CDR3 runs 15 residues. V was trimmed by 7 bases and J by 8 bases, leaving 21 bases between them. The CDR3 here is CASKLRAGRTDEQFF. The CDR3 nucleotides are TGTGCCAGCAAACTACGAGCGGGGCGGACAGATGAGCAGTTCTTC.

This clonotype occurred many times. This rearrangement joins TRBV5-4 to TRBJ2-7; a weak D match, TRBD2 (5 bases). Looked up from germline, CDR1 is SGHNT and CDR2 is YYREEE (reference sequence). The CDR3 is 11 amino acids. Deletions cut 4 bases from V and 4 bases from J, with 6 bases between. DNA for the CDR3: TGTGCCAGCAGCCGGGGATACGAGCAGTACTTC. Protein: CASSRGYEQYF.

This clonotype was recorded many times. The rearrangement uses TRBV15 and TRBJ1-3; D remains unclear. V was pared by 1 base and J by 2 bases, with 9 bases between. Germline CDR1 and CDR2: LNHNV and YYDKDF (reference sequence). The CDR3 spans 15 residues. The CDR3 is CATSRAAAAGNTIYF. The CDR3, as DNA: TGTGCCACCAGCAGAGCCGCGGCAGCTGGAAACACCATATATTTT. Full variable domain (missing parts from reference TRBV15 and TRBJ1-3): DAMVIQNPRYQVTQFGKPVTLSCSQTLNHNVMYWYQQKSSQAPKLLFHYYDKDFNNEADTPDNFQSRRPNTSFCFLDIRSPGLGDTAMYLCATSRAAAAGNTIYFGEGSWLTVV.

This clonotype was seen ten or more times. The chain has TRBV28 and TRBJ1-1, with no clear D. The CDR3 extends over 12 amino acids. Looked up from germline, CDR1 is MDHEN and CDR2 is SYDVKM. Between the trimmed V and J ends, which lost 3 bases and 7 bases, there was a span of 9 bases. CDR3 nucleotides: TGTGCCAGCAGTTTTCGGGGTTATGAAGCTTTCTTT. This gives the protein CASSFRGYEAFF.

Many counts were recorded for this clonotype. The chain is built from TRBV7-2 and TRBJ2-3; 12 bases are a match to TRBD2. Germline CDR1 is SGHTA and CDR2 is FQGNSA. This CDR3 has 17 amino acids. The junction had 7 bases not matched to a gene; V was cut back by 5 bases and J by 1 base. CDR3 nucleotides: TGTGCCAGCAGCAAACGACTAGCGGGGGACCGCACAGATACGCAGTATTTT. It translates to CASSKRLAGDRTDTQYF.

This clonotype was counted many times. The V call is TRBV12-3 or TRBV12-4, the J call TRBJ2-2, with TRBD1 matching 11 bases. CDR3 size: 15 residues. V shed 4 bases, J shed 4 bases, and the junction held 2 bases outside the gene matches. The CDR3 nucleotides read TGTGCCAGCAGTTCTGGGACAGGGGGCACCGGGGAGCTGTTTTTT. Its protein is CASSSGTGGTGELFF.

This clonotype was observed at least ten times. V and J are TRBV5-5 and TRBJ2-3; possibly TRBD2 for D (5 bases). The CDR3 is 18 residues long. The ends were cut back, 1 base at V and 3 bases at J, with 21 bases in the middle. Germline loops: CDR1 SGHKS, CDR2 YYEKEE (reference sequence). The CDR3 here is CASSLLSTRAVRTDTQYF. The CDR3 DNA sequence: TGTGCCAGCAGCTTGTTAAGTACGCGGGCGGTGAGAACAGATACGCAGTATTTT. The variable domain in full, completed from reference TRBV5-5 and TRBJ2-3, reads DAGVTQSPTHLIKTRGQQVTLRCSPISGHKSVSWYQQVLGQGPQFIFQYYEKEERGRGNFPDRFSARQFPNYSSELNVNALLLGDSALYLCASSLLSTRAVRTDTQYFGPGTRLTVL.

This clonotype was detected a few times. V and J are TRBV5-1 and TRBJ2-5; no definite D call. Trimming cost V 5 bases and J 3 bases, with 5 bases left between them. CDR1 is SGHRS, CDR2 YFSETQ, per germline. This CDR3 has 11 amino acids. The CDR3 is CASREEETQYF. For the CDR3, the DNA is TGCGCCAGCAGAGAGGAAGAGACCCAGTACTTC.

Many counts were recorded for this clonotype. CDR3 in DNA: TGTGCCAGCAGTTACAACGACCCTATGGAGCTGTTTTTT. This encodes CASSYNDPMELFF. The chain is built from TRBV6-2 or TRBV6-3 and TRBJ2-2; D is unclear. Trimming removed 2 bases at V and 10 bases at J, with 11 bases between. This CDR3 comprises 13 residues. Germline V gene lookup returns CDR1 MNHEY and CDR2 SVGEGT.

The table lists this clonotype with many counts. The gene calls are TRBV5-5 and TRBJ2-5, with D hard to call. Trimming pared 3 bases from V and 4 bases from J, leaving 10 bases between. The CDR3 runs to 13 residues. The germline gives CDR1 SGHKS, CDR2 YYEKEE (reference sequence). The CDR3 sequence is CASSSPWGETQYF. CDR3 nucleotides: TGTGCCAGCAGCTCACCCTGGGGAGAGACCCAGTACTTC. Based on the CDR3 plus reference TRBV5-5 and TRBJ2-5, the full variable domain is DAGVTQSPTHLIKTRGQQVTLRCSPISGHKSVSWYQQVLGQGPQFIFQYYEKEERGRGNFPDRFSARQFPNYSSELNVNALLLGDSALYLCASSSPWGETQYFGPGTRLLVL.

This clonotype came up many times. The chain is built from TRBV7-2 and TRBJ2-3; 8 positions agree with TRBD2. V shed 1 base, J shed 5 bases, and the junction held 8 bases outside the gene matches. Per germline, CDR1 SGHTA and CDR2 FQGNSA. The CDR3 is made up of 16 amino acids. In DNA, the CDR3 is TGTGCCAGCAGCTTAGATCGGCGGGGGGTCAAAGATACGCAGTATTTT. The encoded protein is CASSLDRRGVKDTQYF.

This clonotype was seen repeatedly, ten times or more. This sequence joins TRBV24-1 and TRBJ2-1; maybe TRBD1 (6 bases). Germline CDR1 KGHDR, CDR2 SFDVKD. The CDR3 consists of 14 residues. Trimming removed 6 bases at V and 5 bases at J, with 13 bases between. CDR3 in DNA: TGTGCCACCAGTTTAGACAGGATGGACAATGAGCAGTTCTTC. Translated, it gives CATSLDRMDNEQFF.

In its sample, this clonotype was seen many times. The chain employs TRBV7-9 and TRBJ2-7; 9 bases are a match to TRBD1. CDR1 and CDR2 from the germline V gene are SEHNR and FQNEAQ (reference sequence). This CDR3 contains 12 residues. With V trimmed by 3 bases and J by 8 bases, 2 bases remained unmatched. CDR3 DNA sequence: TGTGCCAGCAGCTTGGACAGGGGCCAGCAGTACGTC. Residues: CASSLDRGQQYV.

This clonotype was observed at least ten times. The chain carries TRBV20-1 and TRBJ2-3, with D tentatively TRBD2 (7 bases). CDR1 is DFQATT, CDR2 SNEGSKA, per germline (reference sequence). Trimming removed 3 bases at V and 2 bases at J, with 15 bases between. The CDR3 spans 15 residues. The CDR3 reads CSARAGEGVTDTQYF. The DNA of the CDR3 is TGCAGTGCTAGGGCCGGGGAGGGGGTCACAGATACGCAGTATTTT.

This clonotype was seen many times. The chain recombines TRBV6-5 with TRBJ1-2, with no clear D. Deletions cut 4 bases from V and 7 bases from J, with 16 bases between. Germline-derived CDR1 and CDR2 are MNHEY and SVGAGI. The CDR3 sequence is 14 residues long. CDR3 in amino acids: CASSSPPEGLGYTF. In DNA form, the CDR3 reads TGTGCCAGCAGTTCACCCCCGGAAGGGCTTGGCTACACCTTC.

This clonotype was observed at least ten times. V is TRBV12-3 or TRBV12-4 and J is TRBJ2-3, with 11 positions matching TRBD2. The junction had 4 bases not matched to a gene; V was cut back by 5 bases and J by 0 bases. The CDR3 is 16 residues long. CDR3: CASSLRLAGSTDTQYF. The CDR3 DNA sequence: TGTGCCAGCAGTCTCAGACTAGCGGGAAGCACAGATACGCAGTATTTT.

This clonotype was seen many times. This chain uses TRBV3-1 with TRBJ2-5; D is possibly TRBD1 (5 bases). Germline CDR1 and CDR2: LGHDT and YNNKEL (reference sequence). The ends were cut back, 1 base at V and 2 bases at J, with 14 bases in the middle. CDR3 size: 16 residues. CDR3 sequence (DNA): TGTGCCAGCAGCCAAGGTTTCCAGGGTGGTCAAGAGACCCAGTACTTC. Protein product: CASSQGFQGGQETQYF.

With regard to this clonotype: A single base separates this from a much larger clone, so it may be a read error. The chain employs TRBV6-2 or TRBV6-3 and TRBJ1-1; D is undetermined. The V end lost 2 bases, the J end lost 3 bases, and 7 bases lay between the germline ends. CDR1 and CDR2 from the germline V gene are MNHEY and SVGEGT. The CDR3 loop spans 13 amino acids. The CDR3 loop reads CASSYGEDTEAFF. DNA of the CDR3: TGTGCCAGCAGTTACGGGGAGGACACTGAAGCTTTCTTT.

This clonotype has ten or more counts. The chain carries TRBV4-3 and TRBJ2-7, with D possibly being TRBD1 (5 bases). Trimming took off 1 base at V and 2 bases at J, with 9 bases between the two ends. Germline CDR1 and CDR2: LGHNA and YSLEER. This CDR3 comprises 14 residues. The CDR3 nucleotides are TGCGCCAGCAGCCAAGTGTGGGGCCCCTACGAGCAGTACTTC. This encodes CASSQVWGPYEQYF.

At least ten counts were recorded for this clonotype. The rearrangement links TRBV2 to TRBJ1-1; D remains ambiguous. The CDR3 is 15 amino acids. Germline V gene lookup returns CDR1 SNHLY and CDR2 FYNNEI. V was clipped by 4 bases and J by 0 bases, with 12 bases between them. The DNA of the CDR3 is TGTGCCAGCAGTGGGCGATCCTGGCTGAACACTGAAGCTTTCTTT. Translation gives CASSGRSWLNTEAFF.

This clonotype was seen ten or more times. The V call is TRBV7-6, the J call TRBJ2-2; 9 bases are shared with TRBD1. Germline assignment: CDR1 SGHVS and CDR2 FNYEAQ. The J segment lost 3 bases and the V segment lost 5 bases, leaving 1 base of the junction unmatched. The CDR3 loop spans 14 amino acids. The CDR3 coding sequence is TGTGCCAGCAGCCGGGACAGGGACACCGGGGAGCTGTTTTTT. It specifies CASSRDRDTGELFF.

This clonotype was counted ten times or more. This sequence joins TRBV7-9 and TRBJ2-1; possibly TRBD1 for D (5 bases). The CDR3 length is 14 residues. Trimming shortened V by 1 base and J by 10 bases, and 14 bases separated the two germline ends. From germline, CDR1 is SEHNR and CDR2 FQNEAQ (reference sequence). The CDR3 region has the DNA TGTGCCAGCAGCTTAGTCGGCAGGGCAGAAGAGCAGTTCTTC. Amino acid sequence: CASSLVGRAEEQFF.

In this sample, this clonotype turned up many times. The rearrangement uses TRBV6-2 or TRBV6-3 and TRBJ2-2; D tentatively fits TRBD1 or TRBD2 (5 bases each). CDR3 length equals 13 residues. Germline assignment: CDR1 MNHEY and CDR2 SVGEGT. The V and J ends lost 8 bases and 5 bases respectively, with 12 bases between them. CDR3 DNA sequence: TGTGCCAGCGGGGGATTCGAAACCGGGGAGCTGTTTTTT. This sequence encodes CASGGFETGELFF.

This clonotype was observed at least ten times. The V gene is TRBV20-1, the J gene TRBJ2-6, with a possible D match to TRBD2 (6 bases). The CDR3 is 15 amino acids. Between the trimmed V and J ends, which lost 0 bases and 4 bases, there was a span of 10 bases. Germline lookup yields CDR1 DFQATT and CDR2 SNEGSKA (reference sequence). CDR3 residues: CSARETGVGANVLTF. Here the CDR3 DNA reads TGCAGTGCTAGAGAGACGGGGGTGGGGGCCAACGTCCTGACTTTC.

This clonotype was seen at least ten times. This chain joins TRBV6-5 and TRBJ2-1; the match to TRBD1 covers 11 bases. The CDR3 runs 16 residues. V trimming: 0 bases; J trimming: 4 bases; junction bases outside the gene matches: 2. Germline loops: CDR1 MNHEY, CDR2 SVGAGI. This CDR3 is CASSYSGTGGYNEQFF. DNA of the CDR3: TGTGCCAGCAGTTACTCCGGGACAGGGGGTTACAATGAGCAGTTCTTC.

This clonotype has ten or more counts. This chain's CDR3 is CASSRTGLGAIEQFF. As DNA, the CDR3 is TGTGCCAGCAGCCGGACGGGACTAGGGGCCATTGAGCAGTTCTTC. The chain is built from TRBV7-2 and TRBJ2-1; 8 nucleotides match TRBD2. Germline V gene lookup returns CDR1 SGHTA and CDR2 FQGNSA. The CDR3 is 15 residues long. The V and J ends lost 5 bases and 9 bases, in that order; junction bases with no gene match: 12.

This clonotype appeared many times. The rearrangement links TRBV7-9 to TRBJ1-2; D not resolved. The germline CDR1 and CDR2 sequences are SEHNR and FQNEAQ (reference sequence). V dropped 1 base and J dropped 4 bases, with 4 bases sitting between them. This CDR3 spans 12 amino acids. The CDR3 is CASSLDSYGYTF. CDR3 nucleotides: TGTGCCAGCAGCTTAGACAGCTATGGCTACACCTTC.

This clonotype was found many times. Mismatch with germline at one junction end may stem from a read error. V usage is TRBV5-1 and J usage is TRBJ2-2; no clear D. The CDR3 contains 14 residues. Germline V gene lookup returns CDR1 SGHRS and CDR2 YFSETQ. The DNA of the CDR3 is TGCGCCAGCAGCCCCCCGACCTACACGGGGGAGCTGTTTTTT. Protein: CASSPPTYTGELFF.

This clonotype occurred many times. The rearrangement uses TRBV10-3 and TRBJ1-2; no definite D call. V lost 6 bases, J lost 3 bases, and 20 bases lay in between. There are 16 residues in the CDR3. Germline CDR1 ENHRY, CDR2 SYGVKD. The DNA of the CDR3 is TGTGCCATCAGGGGCGATCTTAACCATAGGGACTATGGCTACACCTTC. Translating gives CAIRGDLNHRDYGYTF.